This T cell receptor beta chain was captured in a study of T-cell memory formation after mild COVID-19. Study results and limitations: Those CD4+ clones that contracted were mainly in CM and EM (CD8+ ones in EMRA).

Germline CDR1 reads ENHRY; CDR2 reads SYGVKD. J was trimmed by 0 bases and V by 10 bases; bases with no gene match: 5. This CDR3 has 13 amino acids. MiXCR was run by TCRdb on the 5' RACE reads, yielding one entry per CDR3 protein. The sample includes approximately 100,000 distinct CDR3 sequences, about 23% of them seen just once. Note on this clonotype: Its antigen remains unknown.

Specimen: PBMCs or a T cell subset sorted from them (not recorded which). This TCR came from a man aged 18 to 35 who had mild COVID-19 (a few samples of this study predate the infection). Cell type and time point are not known. V gene TRBV10-3 combines with J gene TRBJ2-5, with 7 bases identical to TRBD1. The CDR3 bases are TGTGCCACCCAGACAGGGAACCAAGAGACCCAGTACTTC. Protein product: CATQTGNQETQYF.